This record concerns one TCR beta chain sequence. A junction end diverges from the germline sequence, so it may reflect a read error. This specimen belongs to a study of preoperative IRX-2 immunotherapy in early breast cancer. CDR1 ENHRY and CDR2 SYGVKD come from the germline V gene. This CDR3 has 14 amino acids. Described treatment: preoperative locoregional IRX-2 cytokine immunotherapy. Using immunoSEQ multiplex PCR, the repertoire was profiled, and TCRdb retains in-frame clones only, with some absent. The sample holds around 25,000 clones, roughly 75% seen once. The chain links TRBV10-3 to TRBJ1-5, with a tentative D call TRBD1 (6 bases). The clonotype comes from a human donor with breast cancer. Specimen: lymph node tissue, collected after IRX-2 immunotherapy. CDR3 sequence: CAISEDRSNQLQHF. Here the CDR3 DNA reads TGTGCCATCAGTGAGGACAGGAGCAATCAGCTCCAGCATTTT.